The clone carrying this T cell receptor beta chain turned up a few times. V was clipped by 7 bases and J by 4 bases, with 11 bases between them. This CDR3 region has 13 residues. The entry originates in a study of T cells in Graves' hyperthyroidism and ophthalmopathy. Amplified regions were TCR beta CDR3 sequences from RNA transcripts. Using the HTBI primer set, a first-round RT-PCR was run on the TCR CDR3. TCRdb used MiXCR to reprocess the multiplex PCR reads, holding one entry per CDR3 protein. The table shows fewer than 450,000 distinct CDR3 sequences, with 17% occurring only once. The TCR originated in a woman aged 30 to 39 with Graves' hyperthyroidism that later progressed to Graves' ophthalmopathy. Sequencing used blood. V and J are TRBV12-3 or TRBV12-4 and TRBJ1-5; D unresolved. The DNA for the CDR3 is TGTGCCAGCACCGCTACCCTTAATCAGCCCCAGCATTTT. Its translation: CASTATLNQPQHF.